The 28 T cell receptor beta chains below were found in one sample sequenced in a study of T cell changes during pregnancy in multiple sclerosis. Sequenced by immunoSEQ multiplex PCR; TCRdb stores in-frame clones only, minus some. Of about 35,000 clones listed, approximately 89% are singletons. This sample comprised CD4+ T cells from peripheral blood mononuclear cells, obtained after pregnancy. These receptors were collected from a female donor in good health, enrolled as a control in a pregnancy study.

V and J are TRBV6-1 and TRBJ1-1; 7 bases agree with TRBD1. The V gene's germline CDR1 is MNHNS and CDR2 SASEGT. With V trimmed by 5 bases and J by 6 bases, 12 bases remained unmatched. CDR3 length equals 15 residues. CDR3 DNA: TGTGCCAGCAGTCCTCCGGACAGGATAAGCGCTGAAGCTTTCTTT. Translation gives CASSPPDRISAEAFF.

The chain employs TRBV27 and TRBJ2-2; maybe TRBD2 (6 bases). This CDR3 has 15 residues. V lost 5 bases to trimming and J lost 5 bases, with 15 bases between them. Germline loops: CDR1 MNHEY, CDR2 SMNVEV (reference sequence). The CDR3 loop reads CASSNQAGTTGELFF. The DNA of the CDR3 is TGTGCCAGCAGTAACCAGGCGGGGACGACCGGGGAGCTGTTTTTT.

This chain joins TRBV19 and TRBJ1-5; 7 bases agree with TRBD1. V was pared by 4 bases and J by 6 bases, with 3 bases of the junction left unmatched. The CDR3 has 13 amino acids. Per germline, CDR1 LNHDA and CDR2 SQIVND (reference sequence). As DNA, the CDR3 is TGTGCCAGTAGTAACCCAGGGGGTCAGCCCCAGCATTTT. Its translation: CASSNPGGQPQHF.

The genes are TRBV4-1 and TRBJ1-4, with TRBD1 matching 12 bases. V shed 0 bases, J shed 4 bases, and the junction held 9 bases outside the gene matches. The CDR3 is 19 amino acids. Germline V gives CDR1 MGHRA, CDR2 YSYEKL. CDR3 residues: CASSQDQGTGGWSNEKLFF. CDR3 nucleotides: TGCGCCAGCAGCCAAGATCAAGGGACAGGGGGCTGGAGTAATGAAAAACTGTTTTTT.

The chain recombines TRBV5-1 with TRBJ1-1; 7 bases line up with TRBD1. The trim removed 4 bases at V and 8 bases at J, leaving 8 bases unmatched. Germline V CDR1 and CDR2: SGHRS, YFSETQ. The CDR3 loop spans 13 amino acids. The CDR3 loop reads CASSGTGVFEAFF. The CDR3 nucleotides read TGCGCCAGCAGCGGTACAGGGGTGTTCGAAGCTTTCTTT.

The chain joins TRBV9 to TRBJ2-7; D call uncertain. Germline assignment: CDR1 SGDLS and CDR2 YYNGEE. Trimming took 0 bases from V and 3 from J, leaving 13 bases between them. The CDR3 is 15 amino acids. CDR3 in DNA: TGTGCCAGCAGCGTAGGGATTAGCAGCGACTACGAGCAGTACTTC. Its protein is CASSVGISSDYEQYF.

V and J are TRBV7-6 and TRBJ2-7, with 8 bases aligning to TRBD2. V trimming: 1 base; J trimming: 2 bases; junction bases outside the gene matches: 7. Germline CDR1 SGHVS, CDR2 FNYEAQ. The CDR3 runs 16 residues. CDR3 DNA sequence: TGTGCCAGCAGCTTAGGTGCCAGCGGGGGTACCTACGAGCAGTACTTC. Translation: CASSLGASGGTYEQYF.

This chain links TRBV30 with TRBJ2-7; 7 bases agree with TRBD1. The CDR3 has 13 amino acids. The germline CDR1 and CDR2 sequences are GTSNPN and SVGIG (reference sequence). With V trimmed by 2 bases and J by 3 bases, 4 bases remained unmatched. The CDR3 is CAWSSRDSYEQYF. CDR3 sequence (DNA): TGTGCCTGGAGTAGCCGGGACAGCTACGAGCAGTACTTC. Complete variable domain (other parts from reference TRBV30 and TRBJ2-7): SQTIHQWPATLVQPVGSPLSLECTVEGTSNPNLYWYRQAAGRGLQLLFYSVGIGQISSEVPQNLSASRPQDRQFILSSKKLLLSDSGFYLCAWSSRDSYEQYFGPGTRLTVT.

The genes are TRBV4-2 and TRBJ2-5, with TRBD2 matching 9 bases. The germline V gene has CDR1 LGHNA and CDR2 YNFKEQ. J lost 4 bases, V lost 1 base, and 4 bases had no gene match. The CDR3 is made up of 15 amino acids. CDR3: CASSQGAGGPETQYF. The CDR3 DNA reads as TGTGCCAGCAGCCAAGGAGCGGGAGGCCCAGAGACCCAGTACTTC.

The rearrangement links TRBV18 to TRBJ2-7, with 8 bases fitting TRBD1. The CDR3 has 15 residues. V was pared by 3 bases and J by 2 bases, with 6 bases of the junction left unmatched. The germline V gene encodes CDR1 KGHSH and CDR2 LQKENI. CDR3 sequence (DNA): TGTGCCAGCTCACCTGGGACAGGTGGGCCCTACGAGCAGTACTTC. Translating gives CASSPGTGGPYEQYF.

The V and J genes are TRBV9 and TRBJ1-4; the match to TRBD1 covers 10 bases. With V trimmed by 3 bases and J by 5 bases, 7 bases remained unmatched. The germline V gene encodes CDR1 SGDLS and CDR2 YYNGEE. The CDR3 runs 16 residues. The CDR3 spells CASSGSPGQGNEKLFF. CDR3 sequence (DNA): TGTGCCAGCAGCGGATCTCCGGGACAGGGGAATGAAAAACTGTTTTTT.

The rearrangement uses TRBV6-4 and TRBJ1-2; no clear D gene. This CDR3 spans 11 amino acids. CDR1 and CDR2 (germline): MRHNA, SNTAGT. V was shortened by 6 bases and J by 7 bases, with 9 bases between the two germline ends. CDR3 sequence reads: CASRPLVGYTF. CDR3 nucleotides: TGTGCCAGCAGGCCCTTAGTTGGCTACACCTTC.

This clone appeared a few times. V usage is TRBV7-9 and J usage is TRBJ1-1; possible D gene TRBD1, 6 bases. CDR1 and CDR2 from the germline V gene are SEHNR and FQNEAQ (reference sequence). CDR3 length: 15 amino acids. Trimming removed 4 bases at V and 3 bases at J, with 15 bases between. CDR3 region: CASSSAGTPHTEAFF. The CDR3 DNA sequence: TGTGCCAGCAGCTCCGCCGGGACACCGCACACTGAAGCTTTCTTT.

The rearrangement links TRBV10-3 to TRBJ1-1; D gene unclear. This CDR3 comprises 14 residues. The V gene's germline CDR1 is ENHRY and CDR2 SYGVKD. Trimming took 4 bases from V and 7 from J, leaving 16 bases between them. The CDR3 DNA reads as TGTGCCATCAGTGTGGCACCGGGAGGCAATGAAGCTTTCTTT. Translated: CAISVAPGGNEAFF.

The rearrangement joins TRBV28 to TRBJ2-7, with D possibly being TRBD1 (6 bases). The CDR3 covers 15 residues. From germline, CDR1 is MDHEN and CDR2 SYDVKM. V was pared by 5 bases and J by 2 bases, with 16 bases between. The CDR3 DNA reads TGTGCCAGCAGTCTACCGGCACAGGGAACCTACGAGCAGTACTTC. Encoded protein: CASSLPAQGTYEQYF.

This chain links TRBV5-1 with TRBJ1-1; TRBD1 matches 8 bases. CDR1 and CDR2 from the germline V gene are SGHRS and YFSETQ. Trimming removed 4 bases from V and 1 base from J; junction bases left unmatched: 3. The CDR3 totals 14 residues. CDR3 loop: CASSTGTGNTEAFF. CDR3 sequence (DNA): TGCGCCAGCAGCACCGGGACAGGGAACACTGAAGCTTTCTTT.

V and J are TRBV10-1 and TRBJ2-2; weak D call: TRBD1 (6 bases). CDR1 and CDR2 from the germline V gene are WNHNN and SYGVQD (reference sequence). The V and J ends lost 7 bases and 5 bases respectively, with 14 bases between them. The CDR3 runs to 14 residues. This CDR3 is CASNPDRPTGELFF. For the CDR3, the DNA is TGCGCCAGCAACCCAGACAGGCCGACCGGGGAGCTGTTTTTT.

The chain is built from TRBV5-1 and TRBJ1-2, with 8 bases aligning to TRBD1. Trimming cost V 2 bases and J 2 bases; bases outside gene matches: 2. The CDR3 has 14 amino acids. Germline V gene sequence: CDR1 SGHRS, CDR2 YFSETQ. CDR3: CASSFRDRNYGYTF. DNA of the CDR3: TGCGCCAGCAGCTTCCGGGACAGGAACTATGGCTACACCTTC.

The chain joins TRBV29-1 to TRBJ2-1; no clear D. Germline loops: CDR1 SQVTM, CDR2 ANQGSEA. Trimming shortened V by 4 bases and J by 5 bases, and 9 bases separated the two germline ends. This CDR3 comprises 12 residues. The CDR3 loop is CSVASTDNEQFF. The CDR3 DNA is TGCAGCGTTGCTAGTACTGACAATGAGCAGTTCTTC.

The V call is TRBV2, the J call TRBJ2-1, with unresolved D. V was trimmed by 5 bases and J by 3 bases, leaving 5 bases between them. The CDR3 covers 12 residues. Germline V gene sequence: CDR1 SNHLY, CDR2 FYNNEI. The CDR3 DNA is TGTGCCAGCAGTTCACTCTACAATGAGCAGTTCTTC. Encoded protein: CASSSLYNEQFF.

The chain uses TRBV19 and TRBJ2-1; no firm D call. Germline CDR1 LNHDA, CDR2 SQIVND (reference sequence). This CDR3 spans 14 amino acids. V dropped 5 bases and J dropped 9 bases, with 17 bases sitting between them. The CDR3 coding sequence is TGTGCCAGTAGTCCCGGTAGATTTTCAGGTGAGCAGTTCTTC. It is translated as CASSPGRFSGEQFF.

Here the CDR3 reads CASSPRFDEKLFF. The CDR3 bases are TGTGCCAGTAGTCCTCGGTTCGATGAAAAACTGTTTTTT. The chain employs TRBV19 and TRBJ1-4; D is ambiguous. V was shortened by 5 bases and J by 6 bases, with 10 bases between the two germline ends. The germline gives CDR1 LNHDA, CDR2 SQIVND (reference sequence). The CDR3 totals 13 residues.

CDR3 sequence: CASSLGSRTDTQYF. Written as DNA, the CDR3 is TGTGCCAGCAGCTTAGGGAGCAGAACAGATACGCAGTATTTT. The V and J genes are TRBV11-3 and TRBJ2-3; no clear D gene. Germline loops: CDR1 SGHNT, CDR2 YENEEA. This CDR3 contains 14 residues. Trimming took off 1 base at V and 3 bases at J, with 8 bases between the two ends.

This chain links TRBV27 with TRBJ2-1; TRBD1 matches at 8 bases. V shed 7 bases and J 4 bases; nucleotides not matched to a gene: 3. Germline assignment: CDR1 MNHEY and CDR2 SMNVEV (reference sequence). The length of the CDR3 is 13 residues. CDR3 bases: TGTGCCAGCAAAGGGGACAGGTACAATGAGCAGTTCTTC. Its protein is CASKGDRYNEQFF.

This chain connects TRBV27 to TRBJ2-5; unclear D gene. The better agreement between TRBJ2-7 and the DNA end casts doubt on the J call. This CDR3 has 14 amino acids. Germline V gene sequence: CDR1 MNHEY, CDR2 SMNVEV (reference sequence). CDR3: CASSSTADSYEQYF. The CDR3 DNA reads TGTGCCAGCAGTTCCACGGCCGACTCCTACGAGCAGTACTTC.

The chain combines TRBV5-5 with TRBJ2-7, with 7 nucleotides matching TRBD1. Trimming took 0 bases from V and 0 from J; bases not matched to a gene: 3. Germline CDR1 reads SGHKS; CDR2 reads YYEKEE (reference sequence). The CDR3 is 15 amino acids. The CDR3 sequence: CASSLGPGGSYEQYF. The CDR3 DNA is TGTGCCAGCAGCTTGGGGCCAGGGGGCTCCTACGAGCAGTACTTC.

V gene TRBV4-1 combines with J gene TRBJ2-5; D possibly corresponds to TRBD1 (5 bases). V lost 7 bases, J lost 4 bases, and 19 bases lay in between. Per germline, CDR1 MGHRA and CDR2 YSYEKL. This CDR3 region has 15 residues. This CDR3 reads CASTESSRQGETQYF. Written as DNA, the CDR3 is TGCGCCAGCACCGAAAGTTCACGGCAGGGAGAGACCCAGTACTTC.

This clone was recorded only once. The chain is built from TRBV19 and TRBJ1-5, with D perhaps matching TRBD1 (5 bases). Germline V gene sequence: CDR1 LNHDA, CDR2 SQIVND (reference sequence). The CDR3 spans 16 residues. Between the trimmed V and J ends, which lost 0 bases and 4 bases, there was a span of 13 bases. Written as DNA, the CDR3 is TGTGCCAGTAGTATAGAAGGGTTACAGGTTAATCAGCCCCAGCATTTT. Translating it yields CASSIEGLQVNQPQHF.